This is a list of T cell receptor beta chains from one sample in a study of CD8 T cells in ankylosing spondylitis. TCRdb itself ran the 5' RACE reads through MiXCR, one entry per CDR3 protein. Of tens of thousands of distinct CDR3 sequences in the sample, 6.2% were seen once. Source material: synovial fluid, either unsorted or a sorted T cell fraction (not recorded which). The receptors were gathered from a male donor with ankylosing spondylitis. Each CDR3 is given with its conserved first and last residue. A D gene is named only where the DNA matches it firmly. Clone size is stated in some rows and not others, as once, few, many or a class when expanded.

clone_size	v_call	d_call	j_call	cdr3_aa	cdr3_nt
many	TRBV6-5	NA	TRBJ2-6	CASSYSFQFSGANVLTF	TGTGCCAGCAGTTACTCGTTCCAATTCTCTGGGGCCAACGTCCTGACTTTC
few	TRBV6-5	NA	TRBJ2-6	CASSYPDSSGANVLTF	TGTGCCAGCAGTTACCCGGACAGCTCTGGGGCCAACGTCCTGACTTTC
many	TRBV2	NA	TRBJ2-7	CASSGPGYEQYF	TGTGCCAGCAGTGGCCCGGGATACGAGCAGTACTTC
NA	TRBV11-2	TRBD1	TRBJ2-2	CASSLTQGAIGELFF	TGTGCCAGCAGCTTAACGCAGGGGGCGATCGGGGAGCTGTTTTTT
many	TRBV18	NA	TRBJ2-2	CASSPPVSTGELFF	TGTGCCAGCTCACCACCGGTCAGCACCGGGGAGCTGTTTTTT
NA	TRBV20-1	NA	TRBJ1-3	CSVSRVGENTIYF	TGCAGTGTCTCCAGGGTAGGAGAAAACACCATATATTTT
many	TRBV7-3	TRBD1	TRBJ2-3	CASSVTGDDPQYF	TGTGCCAGCAGTGTAACAGGGGACGATCCGCAGTATTTT
many	TRBV7-6	TRBD1	TRBJ1-3	CASSLRQGSGNTIYF	TGTGCCAGCAGCCTGAGACAGGGGTCAGGAAACACCATATATTTT
NA	TRBV21-1	NA	TRBJ1-3	CASTVGPHLEGNTIYF	TGTGCCAGCACCGTCGGCCCCCATTTGGAGGGAAACACCATATATTTT
few	TRBV11-1	NA	TRBJ1-2	CASSSLFGQYTF	TGTGCCAGCAGCTCACTATTTGGACAGTACACCTTC
many	TRBV3-1	NA	TRBJ2-7	CASSQVPSYEQYF	TGTGCCAGCAGCCAGGTTCCAAGCTACGAGCAGTACTTC
NA	TRBV28	NA	TRBJ1-1	CASSLNREIFDTEAFF	TGTGCCAGCAGTTTAAACAGGGAGATCTTTGACACTGAAGCTTTCTTT
many	TRBV7-9	TRBD1	TRBJ2-5	CASSFGTGGETQYF	TGTGCCAGCAGCTTTGGGACAGGAGGAGAGACCCAGTACTTC
NA	TRBV11-3	NA	TRBJ2-3	CASSLMGLEADTQYF	TGTGCCAGCAGCTTAATGGGGCTAGAGGCAGATACGCAGTATTTT
few	TRBV18	TRBD1	TRBJ2-1	CASSKLQGSSYNEQFF	TGTGCCAGCTCAAAATTACAGGGGAGCTCCTACAATGAGCAGTTCTTC
many	TRBV19	NA	TRBJ2-1	CASSTRTWHEQFF	TGTGCCAGTAGTACCCGGACATGGCATGAGCAGTTCTTC
many	TRBV5-5	TRBD2	TRBJ2-7	CASSITTSGRAYEQYF	TGTGCCAGCAGCATCACTACTAGCGGGAGGGCCTACGAGCAGTACTTC
NA	TRBV3-1	NA	TRBJ1-5	CASSQDREQPQHF	TGTGCCAGCAGCCAAGACCGGGAGCAGCCCCAGCATTTT
many	TRBV11-3	NA	TRBJ2-2	CASSLNTGELFF	TGTGCCAGCAGCCTAAACACCGGGGAGCTGTTTTTT
many	TRBV27	TRBD2	TRBJ2-1	CASSLSRTSGIEQFF	TGTGCCAGCAGTTTATCGAGGACTAGCGGGATTGAGCAGTTCTTC
many	TRBV29-1	NA	TRBJ2-7	CSVQNTASYEQYF	TGCAGCGTTCAGAACACGGCCTCCTACGAGCAGTACTTC
few	TRBV5-1	NA	TRBJ2-7	CASSLEQGDSVHEQYF	TGCGCCAGCAGCTTAGAACAGGGAGATTCCGTCCACGAGCAGTACTTC
many	TRBV11-1	TRBD2	TRBJ2-7	CASSRWALAGINEQYF	TGTGCCAGCAGCCGATGGGCCCTAGCGGGAATCAACGAGCAGTACTTC
few	TRBV19	NA	TRBJ2-7	CASSIGAGEDEQYF	TGTGCCAGTAGTATCGGGGCAGGGGAAGACGAGCAGTACTTC
NA	TRBV6-5	NA	TRBJ2-5	CATRRAGTQYF	TGTGCCACCCGTCGAGCGGGGACCCAGTACTTC
NA	TRBV20-1	NA	TRBJ2-6	CSASHTGSSGANVLTF	TGCAGTGCTAGTCACACCGGGAGCTCTGGGGCCAACGTCCTGACTTTC
many	TRBV12-3/TRBV12-4	NA	TRBJ1-1	CASSFGQSTEAFF	TGTGCCAGCAGTTTTGGACAAAGCACTGAAGCTTTCTTT
few	TRBV19	NA	TRBJ2-1	CASSTFGASVLDEQFF	TGTGCCAGTAGTACCTTTGGGGCTAGCGTATTGGATGAGCAGTTCTTC